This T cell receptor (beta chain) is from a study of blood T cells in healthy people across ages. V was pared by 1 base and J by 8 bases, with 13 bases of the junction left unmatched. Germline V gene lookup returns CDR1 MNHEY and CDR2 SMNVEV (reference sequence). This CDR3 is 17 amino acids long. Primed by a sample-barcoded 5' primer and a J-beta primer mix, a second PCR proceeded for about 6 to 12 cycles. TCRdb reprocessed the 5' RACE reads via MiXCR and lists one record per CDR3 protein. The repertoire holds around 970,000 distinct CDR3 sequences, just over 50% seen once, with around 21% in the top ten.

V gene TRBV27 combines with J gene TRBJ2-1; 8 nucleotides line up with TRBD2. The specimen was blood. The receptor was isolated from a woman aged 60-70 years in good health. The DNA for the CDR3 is TGTGCCAGCAGTTTATTGGTTAAGCGGGGGAGGTCCTATGAGCAGTTCTTC. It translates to CASSLLVKRGRSYEQFF.